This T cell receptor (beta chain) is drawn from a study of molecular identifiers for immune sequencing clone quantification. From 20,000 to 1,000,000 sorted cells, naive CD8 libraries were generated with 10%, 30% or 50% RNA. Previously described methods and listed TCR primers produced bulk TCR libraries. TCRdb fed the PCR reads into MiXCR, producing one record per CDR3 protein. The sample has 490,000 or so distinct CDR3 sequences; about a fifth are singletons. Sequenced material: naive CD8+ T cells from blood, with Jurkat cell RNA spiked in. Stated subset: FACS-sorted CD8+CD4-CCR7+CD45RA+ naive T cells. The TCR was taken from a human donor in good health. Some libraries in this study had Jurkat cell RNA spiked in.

CDR3 DNA: TGTGCCAGCACCATGAACGAATGGGACCCGGACTACGAGCAGTACTTC. Translated, it gives CASTMNEWDPDYEQYF. The rearrangement joins TRBV2 to TRBJ2-7; D tentatively fits TRBD1 or TRBD2 (5 bases each). Germline V gene sequence: CDR1 SNHLY, CDR2 FYNNEI. Between the trimmed V and J ends, which lost 7 bases and 3 bases, there was a span of 22 bases. The length of the CDR3 is 16 residues. Together with reference TRBV2 and TRBJ2-7, the CDR3 gives the full variable domain: EPEVTQTPSHQVTQMGQEVILRCVPISNHLYFYWYRQILGQKVEFLVSFYNNEISEKSEIFDDQFSVERPDGSNFTLKIRSTKLEDSAMYFCASTMNEWDPDYEQYFGPGTRLTVT.